A selection of T cell receptor beta chains follows, all from one sample in a study of blood T cell repertoires in COVID-19. The assay was immunoSEQ multiplex PCR, and TCRdb's table has in-frame clones only and misses some. The sample contains around 300,000 clones, around 87% of which appear only once. The sequencing input was PBMCs or T cells enriched from blood (not recorded which). The source is a woman under 30 with acute COVID-19. Both conserved end residues are part of each CDR3. D genes are given only for firm matches. Clone size, where shown, is once, few, many, or a class for clones that have expanded.

CAWSVGAYNEQFF | TGTGCCTGGAGTGTAGGGGCATACAATGAGCAGTTCTTC | once | . | TRBJ2-1 | TRBV30
CASSESGQSHEQYF | TGCGCCAGCAGTGAGTCTGGACAATCCCACGAGCAGTACTTC | few | . | TRBJ2-7 | TRBV10-1
CASSSRASGDNEQFF | TGTGCCAGCAGCTCGAGGGCTAGCGGTGACAATGAGCAGTTCTTC | . | TRBD2 | TRBJ2-1 | TRBV11-2
CASRLTGQGEQFF | TGTGCCAGCAGACTCACCGGACAGGGTGAGCAGTTCTTC | . | TRBD1 | TRBJ2-1 | TRBV7-9
CASSWAGASSYNEQFF | TGTGCCAGCTCATGGGCGGGGGCGAGCTCCTACAATGAGCAGTTCTTC | . | . | TRBJ2-1 | TRBV18
CASSLFPGTGKNTEAFF | TGTGCCAGCAGTTTATTCCCCGGGACAGGGAAGAACACTGAAGCTTTCTTT | . | TRBD1 | TRBJ1-1 | TRBV28
CASSLTATSGMAGELFF | TGTGCCAGCAGCTTAACGGCGACTAGCGGGATGGCCGGGGAGCTGTTTTTT | few | TRBD2 | TRBJ2-2 | TRBV7-8
CASSLWDSGTEAFF | TGTGCCAGCAGTTTATGGGACAGCGGCACTGAAGCTTTCTTT | . | . | TRBJ1-1 | TRBV28
CASSLTGTSGGAADTQYF | TGTGCCAGCAGCTTAACCGGGACTAGCGGGGGAGCAGCAGATACGCAGTATTTT | . | TRBD2 | TRBJ2-3 | TRBV7-3
CASSYRGTYEQYF | TGTGCCAGCAGTTATAGAGGAACCTACGAGCAGTACTTC | . | . | TRBJ2-7 | TRBV6-5
CASTPGQGSHEQYF | TGTGCCAGCACCCCGGGACAGGGGAGCCACGAGCAGTACTTC | . | TRBD1 | TRBJ2-7 | TRBV11-2
CASSATGLEANYGYTF | TGTGCCAGCAGCGCAACAGGGTTAGAAGCTAACTATGGCTACACCTTC | . | . | TRBJ1-2 | TRBV5-5
CASSLAGGNQPQHF | TGTGCCAGCAGTTTGGCAGGGGGGAATCAGCCCCAGCATTTT | . | TRBD1 | TRBJ1-5 | TRBV28
CASSEASGSYEQYF | TGCGCCAGCAGTGAGGCTAGTGGTTCCTACGAGCAGTACTTC | . | . | TRBJ2-7 | TRBV10-2
CASSRGEPGAFF | TGTGCCAGCAGCCGGGGGGAGCCGGGAGCTTTCTTT | . | . | TRBJ1-1 | TRBV16
CASSSRTGASYNEQFF | TGTGCCAGCAGCAGTAGAACTGGTGCATCCTACAATGAGCAGTTCTTC | . | . | TRBJ2-1 | TRBV11-2
CASSQGRGLDEQYF | TGTGCCAGCAGCCAGGGCAGGGGGCTCGACGAGCAGTACTTC | . | TRBD1 | TRBJ2-7 | TRBV3-1/TRBV3-2
CSVDRTSEAQETQYF | TGCAGCGTTGATCGGACTAGCGAAGCCCAAGAGACCCAGTACTTC | . | TRBD2 | TRBJ2-5 | TRBV29-1
CASSLPLNPSGRSWSEQYF | TGTGCCAGCAGCTTACCTCTGAACCCTAGCGGGAGGTCATGGAGCGAGCAGTACTTC | . | TRBD2 | TRBJ2-7 | TRBV7-9
CASSLRNEQYF | TGTGCCAGCAGCCTGCGGAACGAGCAGTACTTC | . | . | TRBJ2-7 | TRBV28
CATQGAGSGANVLTF | TGCGCAACCCAGGGGGCCGGCTCTGGGGCCAACGTCCTGACTTTC | . | TRBD1 | TRBJ2-6 | TRBV29-1
CASSKGTAYEQYF | TGTGCCAGTAGTAAAGGGACAGCCTACGAGCAGTACTTC | . | TRBD1 | TRBJ2-7 | TRBV19
CATSGGLGNEQFF | TGTGCCACCAGTGGGGGACTAGGGAATGAGCAGTTCTTC | . | TRBD2 | TRBJ2-1 | TRBV24-1
CASSPQGEPGANVLTF | TGCGCCAGCAGCCCCCAGGGGGAACCTGGGGCCAACGTCCTGACTTTC | . | TRBD1 | TRBJ2-6 | TRBV5-1
CATSSYGQGPQQYF | TGTGCCACCAGCAGCTATGGACAGGGCCCTCAGCAATACTTC | . | TRBD1 | TRBJ2-7 | TRBV15
CSVDGAYNEQFF | TGCAGCGTTGACGGGGCCTACAATGAGCAGTTCTTC | . | . | TRBJ2-1 | TRBV29-1
CASSLSPGSGYTF | TGTGCCAGCAGCCTTTCCCCAGGCAGTGGCTACACCTTC | . | . | TRBJ1-2 | TRBV12-3/TRBV12-4
CASSFGRGPRGSGGEQYF | TGTGCCAGCAGCTTCGGCAGGGGGCCTCGAGGTAGCGGGGGCGAGCAGTACTTC | . | . | TRBJ2-7 | TRBV7-8
CASRTGPRAANTEAFF | TGTGCCAGCAGGACAGGACCCCGAGCGGCAAACACTGAAGCTTTCTTT | . | TRBD1 | TRBJ1-1 | TRBV19
CASSLGPRETQYF | TGTGCCAGCAGCTTAGGCCCCAGAGAGACCCAGTACTTC | . | . | TRBJ2-5 | TRBV7-2
CASSQDRLASNEQFF | TGTGCCAGCAGCCAAGATCGTTTGGCTAGCAATGAGCAGTTCTTC | . | . | TRBJ2-1 | TRBV14
CASSDRVPSYEQYF | TGTGCCAGCAGTGACAGGGTCCCCTCCTACGAGCAGTACTTC | few | TRBD1 | TRBJ2-7 | TRBV6-2/TRBV6-3
CASSLADFLQGDTEAFF | TGTGCCAGCAGCTTAGCTGATTTTTTACAGGGGGACACTGAAGCTTTCTTT | once | TRBD1 | TRBJ1-1 | TRBV7-9
CASSRTESSGNTIYF | TGTGCCAGCTCACGAACGGAGAGCTCTGGAAACACCATATATTTT | . | . | TRBJ1-3 | TRBV18
CASTTLRSEPQHF | TGTGCCAGCACCACCCTCCGGTCGGAGCCCCAGCATTTT | . | . | TRBJ1-5 | TRBV12-3/TRBV12-4
CASRTPGTSGRNEQFF | TGCGCCAGCAGGACACCCGGGACTAGCGGGAGAAATGAGCAGTTCTTC | once | TRBD2 | TRBJ2-1 | TRBV4-1
CSVKDRLYEQYF | TGCAGCGTGAAGGACAGGCTCTACGAGCAGTACTTC | . | TRBD1 | TRBJ2-7 | TRBV29-1
CASSIEAGVRYNEQFF | TGTGCCAGTAGTATAGAAGCGGGAGTACGCTACAATGAGCAGTTCTTC | . | TRBD2 | TRBJ2-1 | TRBV19
CAWSVLRGTEAFF | TGTGCCTGGAGTGTACTTAGGGGGACTGAAGCTTTCTTT | . | . | TRBJ1-1 | TRBV30
CASSASDRRMDEQYF | TGTGCCAGCAGCGCCTCGGACAGGAGGATGGACGAGCAGTACTTC | . | TRBD1 | TRBJ2-7 | TRBV11-2
CATSRAGEWGNTIYF | TGTGCCACCAGCAGAGCAGGGGAGTGGGGAAACACCATATATTTT | . | . | TRBJ1-3 | TRBV15
CASSGGRPGGGSYEQYF | TGTGCCAGCTCCGGAGGCCGACCAGGGGGCGGGTCCTACGAGCAGTACTTC | . | TRBD1 | TRBJ2-7 | TRBV18
CASSSRAGLGSGNTIYF | TGTGCCAGCAGCTCGCGAGCAGGGCTCGGCTCTGGAAACACCATATATTTT | once | . | TRBJ1-3 | TRBV11-2
CSVEGVGGLNEQFF | TGCAGCGTTGAAGGTGTGGGAGGGCTGAATGAGCAGTTCTTC | . | TRBD2 | TRBJ2-1 | TRBV29-1
CAIRRQGAKETQYF | TGTGCCATTCGGCGACAGGGGGCGAAGGAGACCCAGTACTTC | . | TRBD1 | TRBJ2-5 | TRBV10-3
CASSLNAGVSSYEQYF | TGCGCCAGCAGCTTGAACGCGGGGGTAAGCTCCTACGAGCAGTACTTC | . | TRBD2 | TRBJ2-7 | TRBV5-1
CASSPGQKRQNTEAFF | TGTGCCAGCTCACCTGGACAAAAGCGACAAAACACTGAAGCTTTCTTT | . | . | TRBJ1-1 | TRBV18
CASSLRDREIYEQYF | TGCGCCAGCAGCCTACGGGACAGGGAAATCTACGAGCAGTACTTC | . | TRBD1 | TRBJ2-7 | TRBV4-1
CASSLNFGRANTEAFF | TGTGCCAGCAGCTTAAATTTTGGGCGGGCGAACACTGAAGCTTTCTTT | . | . | TRBJ1-1 | TRBV7-9
CASSRSGQGSPLHF | TGTGCCAGCTCACGGAGTGGACAGGGTTCACCCCTCCACTTT | few | TRBD1 | TRBJ1-6 | TRBV18
CASSIVHSGANVLTF | TGTGCCAGTAGTATAGTACACTCTGGGGCCAACGTCCTGACTTTC | . | . | TRBJ2-6 | TRBV19
CASSRDTDNEQFF | TGCGCCAGCAGTCGGGACACGGACAATGAGCAGTTCTTC | . | . | TRBJ2-1 | TRBV5-1
CASSSGQRNEKLFF | TGTGCCAGCAGTTCGGGACAGAGAAATGAAAAACTGTTTTTT | . | TRBD1 | TRBJ1-4 | TRBV6-5